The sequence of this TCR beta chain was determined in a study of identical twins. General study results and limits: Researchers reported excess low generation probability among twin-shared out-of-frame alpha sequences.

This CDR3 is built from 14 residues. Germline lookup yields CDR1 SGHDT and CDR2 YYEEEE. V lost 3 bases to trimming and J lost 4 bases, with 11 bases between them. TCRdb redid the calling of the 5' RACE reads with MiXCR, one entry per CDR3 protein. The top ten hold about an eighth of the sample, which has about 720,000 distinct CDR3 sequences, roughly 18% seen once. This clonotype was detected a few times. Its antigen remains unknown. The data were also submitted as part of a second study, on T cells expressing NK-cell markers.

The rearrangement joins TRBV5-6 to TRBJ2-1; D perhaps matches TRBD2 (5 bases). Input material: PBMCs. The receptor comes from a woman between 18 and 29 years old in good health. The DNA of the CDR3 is TGTGCCAGCAGCTGGAAAGCGGAATACAATGAGCAGTTCTTC. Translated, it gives CASSWKAEYNEQFF.